The 26 T cell receptor beta chains below were found in one sample sequenced in a study of vaccination and CD4 T cells after COVID-19. At the Johns Hopkins FTIC core, DNA taken from cultured CD4+ T cells was sequenced by way of the Oncomine TCR Beta short-read assay. TCRdb independently ran MiXCR on the PCR reads; one entry per CDR3 protein. The sample consists of tens of thousands of distinct CDR3 sequences, 50% of them appearing once. No antigens are known for them. The sample's treatment: approximately 9-day PBMC culture with coronavirus spike peptide pools or control peptides (ViraFEST assay). Sequencing was done on a sample of CD4+ T cells from blood, cultured in vitro. These TCRs come from a human donor who had recovered from COVID-19.

A few counts support this clonotype. The gene calls are TRBV7-3 and TRBJ2-7; D is ambiguous. Per germline, CDR1 SGHTA and CDR2 FQGTGA. The CDR3 covers 14 residues. The ends were cut back, 2 bases at V and 0 bases at J, with 8 bases in the middle. This CDR3 reads CASSLVRDSYEQYF. CDR3 sequence (DNA): TGTGCCAGCAGCTTAGTACGAGACTCCTACGAGCAGTACTTC.

A few counts support this clonotype. The V call is TRBV15, the J call TRBJ2-5; D is uncertain. CDR1 and CDR2 (germline): LNHNV, YYDKDF (reference sequence). The CDR3 totals 16 residues. The V end lost 0 bases, the J end lost 1 base, and 12 bases lay between the germline ends. The CDR3 DNA follows: TGTGCCACCAGCAGAGACTACCACGTTCGCCAAGAGACCCAGTACTTC. Translating gives CATSRDYHVRQETQYF.

This rearrangement joins TRBV20-1 to TRBJ2-5; 10 bases are a match to TRBD2. V was clipped by 6 bases and J by 5 bases; unmatched bases: 21. CDR3 length equals 18 residues. Germline-derived CDR1 and CDR2 are DFQATT and SNEGSKA (reference sequence). The CDR3 is CSAQRLAGSGLARETQYF. For the CDR3, the DNA is TGCAGTGCCCAAAGACTAGCGGGCTCCGGCCTGGCACGGGAGACCCAGTACTTC.

This clonotype turned up a few times. The V gene is TRBV20-1, the J gene TRBJ1-1; D gene uncertain. The germline V and J ends were trimmed by 2 bases and 0 bases, with 16 bases remaining between them. Germline loops: CDR1 DFQATT, CDR2 SNEGSKA (reference sequence). The CDR3 contains 16 residues. The CDR3 loop reads CSARPPVDGLNTEAFF. The CDR3 nucleotides are TGCAGTGCTAGACCGCCGGTGGACGGCTTGAACACTGAAGCTTTCTTT.

The chain couples TRBV12-2 to TRBJ1-1; TRBD1 reflects the table's D call only, with no check against the DNA. TRBV12-2 is reported as a pseudogene. This CDR3 is 15 amino acids long. CDR3 bases: TGTGCAAGTCAGGGACAGCCCCATTCGAACACTGAAGCTTTCTTT. Amino acid sequence: CASQGQPHSNTEAFF.

This rearrangement joins TRBV20-1 to TRBJ1-6; D might be TRBD1 (5 bases). Trimming took off 4 bases at V and 10 bases at J, with 11 bases between the two ends. The CDR3 extends over 12 amino acids. CDR1 and CDR2 (germline): DFQATT, SNEGSKA (reference sequence). The DNA of the CDR3 is TGCAGTGCTATCGTTAGGGGCTCACCCCTCCACTTT. It is translated as CSAIVRGSPLHF.

The V call is TRBV30, the J call TRBJ1-2, with 8 bases that match TRBD1. The junction had 6 bases not matched to a gene; V was cut back by 1 base and J by 5 bases. CDR3 length: 14 amino acids. CDR1 and CDR2 (germline): GTSNPN, SVGIG (reference sequence). The CDR3, as DNA: TGTGCCTGGAGTGCCGGACAGGGCTCGTATGGCTACACCTTC. It encodes CAWSAGQGSYGYTF. Full variable domain (missing parts from reference TRBV30 and TRBJ1-2): SQTIHQWPATLVQPVGSPLSLECTVEGTSNPNLYWYRQAAGRGLQLLFYSVGIGQISSEVPQNLSASRPQDRQFILSSKKLLLSDSGFYLCAWSAGQGSYGYTFGSGTRLTVV.

This clonotype was seen only a few times. The chain recombines TRBV20-1 with TRBJ2-1; 7 bases align to TRBD2. Germline V CDR1 and CDR2: DFQATT, SNEGSKA (reference sequence). V shed 3 bases, J shed 0 bases, and the junction held 2 bases outside the gene matches. The CDR3 covers 14 residues. The CDR3 DNA follows: TGCAGTGCTAGGGGAGGGAGCTCCTACAATGAGCAGTTCTTC. Translating gives CSARGGSSYNEQFF.

The J gene is TRBJ2-6, the V gene TRBV2, with D uncertain. Germline V gene data show CDR1 as SNHLY and CDR2 as FYNNEI. CDR3 size: 15 residues. V shed 4 bases and J shed 2 bases, with 9 bases lying between them. The CDR3 spells CASSARWAGANVLTF. CDR3 nucleotides: TGTGCCAGCAGTGCCCGATGGGCTGGGGCCAACGTCCTGACTTTC.

This clonotype was seen once. The V call is TRBV9, the J call TRBJ2-7; TRBD2 matches at 10 bases. The CDR3 extends over 15 amino acids. Germline V gene sequence: CDR1 SGDLS, CDR2 YYNGEE. The J segment lost 2 bases and the V segment lost 2 bases, leaving 4 bases of the junction unmatched. CDR3 amino acids: CASSVHGTSAYEQYF. For the CDR3, the DNA is TGTGCCAGCAGCGTGCACGGGACTAGCGCCTACGAGCAGTACTTC.

The V and J genes are TRBV20-1 and TRBJ1-2; 7 nucleotides align to TRBD1. CDR3 size: 12 residues. The trim removed 6 bases at V and 4 bases at J, leaving 5 bases unmatched. CDR1 and CDR2 (germline): DFQATT, SNEGSKA (reference sequence). The CDR3 DNA sequence: TGCAGTGCCGACAGGGAGGCCTATGGCTACACCTTC. It codes for CSADREAYGYTF.

This sequence joins TRBV11-2 and TRBJ1-6, with D perhaps matching TRBD1 (6 bases). The CDR3 runs 15 residues. Trimming removed 4 bases at V and 8 bases at J, with 15 bases between. CDR1 is SGHAT, CDR2 FQNNGV, per germline. CDR3 coding DNA: TGTGCCAGCAGCTCGCGGGGGCCGGTGGATTCACCCCTCCACTTT. This gives the protein CASSSRGPVDSPLHF.

The rearrangement links TRBV7-2 to TRBJ2-2, with D perhaps assigned TRBD1 or TRBD2 (6 bases each). Germline CDR1 SGHTA, CDR2 FQGNSA. CDR3 length equals 14 residues. The germline V and J ends were trimmed by 7 bases and 6 bases, with 15 bases remaining between them. The CDR3: CASTYSGEAGELFF. The CDR3 DNA sequence: TGTGCCAGCACTTATTCAGGGGAGGCCGGGGAGCTGTTTTTT.

The rearrangement uses TRBV30 and TRBJ1-1, with unresolved D. Trimming left V 2 bases short and J 6 bases short, with 7 bases between. This CDR3 has 11 residues. Germline V gene lookup returns CDR1 GTSNPN and CDR2 SVGIG (reference sequence). CDR3 amino acids: CAWSKLAEAFF. Here the CDR3 DNA reads TGTGCCTGGAGTAAGCTAGCTGAAGCTTTCTTT.

This clonotype occurred once. The genes are TRBV2 and TRBJ1-1, with D perhaps TRBD1 (6 bases). There are 13 residues in the CDR3. Trimming stripped 6 bases from V and 7 bases from J, with 15 bases between. Per the germline V gene, CDR1 is SNHLY and CDR2 is FYNNEI. CDR3 protein: CASRENLQGEAFF. CDR3 coding DNA: TGTGCCAGCAGGGAGAACCTACAGGGTGAAGCTTTCTTT.

J is TRBJ2-2 and V is TRBV2; 9 positions match TRBD1. Germline assignment: CDR1 SNHLY and CDR2 FYNNEI. V was clipped by 8 bases and J by 6 bases; unmatched bases: 4. The CDR3 has 13 amino acids. CDR3 sequence reads: CASQGQGPGELFF. The DNA of the CDR3 is TGTGCCAGCCAGGGACAGGGCCCCGGGGAGCTGTTTTTT.

This clonotype has just a few counts. This sequence joins TRBV21-1 and TRBJ1-6. TRBV21-1 is assigned pseudogene status. The CDR3 is made up of 15 amino acids. In DNA form, the CDR3 reads TGTGCCAGCAGCAAAGCCGTATGTTCGCATTCACCCCTCCACTTT. Translation gives CASSKAVCSHSPLHF.

This clonotype was observed a few times. The chain recombines TRBV6-1 with TRBJ2-2, with unresolved D. Germline V gene sequence: CDR1 MNHNS, CDR2 SASEGT. The CDR3 loop spans 14 amino acids. V was shortened by 5 bases and J by 1 base, with 8 bases between the two germline ends. This CDR3 reads CASSPKKNTGELFF. The CDR3 nucleotides are TGTGCCAGCAGTCCCAAAAAGAACACCGGGGAGCTGTTTTTT.

The chain uses TRBV10-1 and TRBJ1-2; no clear D gene. This CDR3 spans 13 amino acids. V was trimmed by 2 bases and J by 4 bases, leaving 8 bases between them. Germline CDR1 and CDR2: WNHNN and SYGVQD (reference sequence). CDR3 nucleotide sequence: TGCGCCAGCAGTGAGACCCGGGCCTATGGCTACACCTTC. This encodes CASSETRAYGYTF.

The chain combines TRBV19 with TRBJ2-1; tentatively, D is TRBD1 or TRBD2 (5 bases each). The ends were cut back, 4 bases at V and 10 bases at J, with 14 bases in the middle. The CDR3 contains 13 residues. Per the germline V gene, CDR1 is LNHDA and CDR2 is SQIVND (reference sequence). The CDR3 reads CASSTSGRGEQFF. CDR3 nucleotide sequence: TGTGCCAGTAGTACCTCAGGGAGAGGAGAGCAGTTCTTC.

This clonotype was seen a handful of times. The V and J genes are TRBV27 and TRBJ1-6, with 8 nucleotides matching TRBD1. The CDR3 runs 13 residues. CDR1 is MNHEY and CDR2 is SMNVEV in the germline V gene (reference sequence). V lost 6 bases to trimming and J lost 14 bases; unmatched junction nucleotides: 9. The CDR3 coding sequence is TGTGCCAGCAGCAGGACAGGGCCCAGGGCCCTCCACTTT. The encoded protein is CASSRTGPRALHF.

This chain uses TRBV5-4 with TRBJ1-3; D not resolved. CDR3 length: 15 residues. Germline CDR1 SGHNT, CDR2 YYREEE (reference sequence). Between the trimmed V and J ends, which lost 0 bases and 0 bases, there was a span of 7 bases. CDR3 sequence reads: CASSLDSHSGNTIYF. DNA for the CDR3: TGTGCCAGCAGCTTGGACAGCCACTCTGGAAACACCATATATTTT.

This sequence joins TRBV6-1 and TRBJ1-3, with TRBD1 as a possible D gene (5 bases). V was cut by 6 bases and J by 0 bases, with 15 bases left in between. Germline CDR1 MNHNS, CDR2 SASEGT. The CDR3 contains 16 residues. In DNA form, the CDR3 reads TGTGCCAGCAGCCCCGGGACGGGGGTCTCTGGAAACACCATATATTTT. This sequence encodes CASSPGTGVSGNTIYF.

This clonotype was seen a handful of times. The chain carries TRBV11-3 and TRBJ1-6; D gene ambiguous. Germline V CDR1 and CDR2: SGHNT, YENEEA. The CDR3 sequence is 14 residues long. V shed 4 bases and J shed 9 bases, with 13 bases lying between them. The CDR3 protein is CASSSTTSRSPLHF. The CDR3 bases are TGTGCCAGCAGCTCGACAACGAGCCGTTCACCCCTCCACTTT.

This clonotype is a singleton in its sample. The rearrangement joins TRBV29-1 to TRBJ1-1; D ambiguous. V shed 1 base and J shed 4 bases, with 10 bases lying between them. Germline CDR1 is SQVTM and CDR2 is ANQGSEA. The CDR3 has 13 amino acids. Here the CDR3 DNA reads TGCAGCGTTGAAGGGGTTCAAGCCACTGAAGCTTTCTTT. Translating gives CSVEGVQATEAFF.

J is TRBJ1-4 and V is TRBV7-9, with 7 bases identical to TRBD1. This CDR3 contains 18 residues. Unmatched junction bases numbered 17, after V lost 3 bases and J lost 7 bases. Germline lookup yields CDR1 SEHNR and CDR2 FQNEAQ (reference sequence). The CDR3: CASSFSLTLTGLSEKLFF. CDR3 DNA sequence: TGTGCCAGCAGCTTCTCGCTTACATTGACAGGGTTAAGTGAAAAACTGTTTTTT.